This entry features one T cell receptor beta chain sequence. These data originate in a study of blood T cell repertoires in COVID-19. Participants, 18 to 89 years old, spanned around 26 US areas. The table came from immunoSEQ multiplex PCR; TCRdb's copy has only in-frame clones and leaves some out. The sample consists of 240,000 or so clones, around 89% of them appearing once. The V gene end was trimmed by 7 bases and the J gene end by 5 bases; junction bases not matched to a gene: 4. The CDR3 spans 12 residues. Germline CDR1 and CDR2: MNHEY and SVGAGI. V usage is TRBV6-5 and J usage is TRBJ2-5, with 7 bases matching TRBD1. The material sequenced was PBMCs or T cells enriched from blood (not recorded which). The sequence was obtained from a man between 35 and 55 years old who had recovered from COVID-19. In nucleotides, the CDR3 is TGTGCCAGCAAATTACAGGGGGAGACCCAGTACTTC. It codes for CASKLQGETQYF.